The following is a T cell receptor beta chain sequence with its context. The antigen remains unidentified. The sample originates from a study of T cell repertoires in cytomegalovirus infection. Broader study findings: Accumulated public TCR beta family frequency recognized individuals carrying CMV together with the relevant HLA.

The CDR3 has 11 amino acids. V lost 2 bases, J lost 6 bases, and 7 bases lay in between. CDR1 and CDR2 (germline): DFQATT, SNEGSKA (reference sequence). TCRdb recomputed calls from the reads with MiXCR, one row per CDR3 protein. In the table there are around 260,000 distinct CDR3 sequences, less than 9.5% of which are singletons. The sequencing input was PBMCs. J is TRBJ1-2 and V is TRBV20-1; D not certain. This clonotype was sampled from a human donor in good health (CMV status not recorded). Some clones in this sample may be carry-over from other donors' samples. Here the CDR3 DNA reads TGCAGTGCTAGACTCCCGGATGGCTACACCTTC. It is translated as CSARLPDGYTF.